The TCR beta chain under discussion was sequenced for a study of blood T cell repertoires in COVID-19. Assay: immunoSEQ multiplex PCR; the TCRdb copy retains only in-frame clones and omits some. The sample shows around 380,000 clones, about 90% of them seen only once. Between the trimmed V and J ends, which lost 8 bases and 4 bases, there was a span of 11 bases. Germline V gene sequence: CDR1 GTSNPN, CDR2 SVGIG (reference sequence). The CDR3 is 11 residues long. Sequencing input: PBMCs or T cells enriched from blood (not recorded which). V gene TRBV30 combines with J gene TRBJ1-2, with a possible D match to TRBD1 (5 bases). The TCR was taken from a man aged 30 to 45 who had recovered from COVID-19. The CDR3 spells CALGDFYGYTF. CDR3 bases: TGTGCCCTAGGGGACTTCTATGGCTACACCTTC.